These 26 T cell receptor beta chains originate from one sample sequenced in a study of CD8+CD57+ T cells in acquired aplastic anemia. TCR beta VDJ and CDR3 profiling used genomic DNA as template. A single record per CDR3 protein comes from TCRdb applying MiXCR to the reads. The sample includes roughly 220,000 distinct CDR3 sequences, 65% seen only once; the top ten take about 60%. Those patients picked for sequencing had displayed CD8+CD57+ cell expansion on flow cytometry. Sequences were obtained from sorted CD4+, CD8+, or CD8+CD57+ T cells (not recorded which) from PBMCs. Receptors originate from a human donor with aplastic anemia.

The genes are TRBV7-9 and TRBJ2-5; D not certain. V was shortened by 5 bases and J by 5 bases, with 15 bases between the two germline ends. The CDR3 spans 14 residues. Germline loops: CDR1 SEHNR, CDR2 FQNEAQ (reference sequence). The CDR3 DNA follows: TGTGCCAGCAGCCCGGTAGGCCCCGGGGAGACCCAGTACTTC. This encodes CASSPVGPGETQYF.

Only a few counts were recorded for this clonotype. CDR3 in DNA: TGCGCCAGCAGCTCCGGGACAGAAGAGACCCAGTACTTC. As protein: CASSSGTEETQYF. V and J are TRBV5-1 and TRBJ2-5; 7 bases fit TRBD1. The CDR3 extends over 13 amino acids. CDR1 is SGHRS, CDR2 YFSETQ, per germline. V was pared by 3 bases and J by 3 bases, with 2 bases of the junction left unmatched.

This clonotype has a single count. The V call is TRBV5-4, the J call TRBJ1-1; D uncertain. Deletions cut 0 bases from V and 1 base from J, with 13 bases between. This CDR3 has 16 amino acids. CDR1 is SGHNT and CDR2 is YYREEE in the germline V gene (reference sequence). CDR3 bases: TGTGCCAGCAGCTTGGGGTCAGCTAGACAGAACACTGAAGCTTTCTTT. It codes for CASSLGSARQNTEAFF.

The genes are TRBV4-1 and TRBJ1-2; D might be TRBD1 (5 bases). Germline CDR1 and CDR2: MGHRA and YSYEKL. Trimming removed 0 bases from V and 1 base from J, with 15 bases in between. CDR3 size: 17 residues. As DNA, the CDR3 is TGCGCCAGCAGCCAAGACGGCAGGGCAGGCAATAACTATGGCTACACCTTC. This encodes CASSQDGRAGNNYGYTF.

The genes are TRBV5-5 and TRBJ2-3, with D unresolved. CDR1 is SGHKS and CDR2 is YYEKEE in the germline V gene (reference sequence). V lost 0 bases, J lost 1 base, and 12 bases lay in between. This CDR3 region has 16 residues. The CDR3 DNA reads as TGTGCCAGCAGCTTGGCCCTAGGACCGGGCACAGATACGCAGTATTTT. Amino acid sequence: CASSLALGPGTDTQYF.

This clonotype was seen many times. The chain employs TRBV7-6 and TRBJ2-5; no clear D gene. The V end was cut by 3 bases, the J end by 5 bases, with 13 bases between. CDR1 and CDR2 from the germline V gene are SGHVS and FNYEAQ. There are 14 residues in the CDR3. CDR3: CASSLGTGVETQYF. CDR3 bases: TGTGCCAGCAGCTTGGGCACGGGTGTTGAGACCCAGTACTTC.

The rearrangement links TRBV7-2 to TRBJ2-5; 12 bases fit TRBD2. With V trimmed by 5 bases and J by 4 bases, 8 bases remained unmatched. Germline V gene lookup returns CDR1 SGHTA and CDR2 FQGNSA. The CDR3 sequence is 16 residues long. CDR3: CASSITSGGSGETQYF. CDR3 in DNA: TGTGCCAGCAGCATAACTAGCGGGGGGTCGGGAGAGACCCAGTACTTC.

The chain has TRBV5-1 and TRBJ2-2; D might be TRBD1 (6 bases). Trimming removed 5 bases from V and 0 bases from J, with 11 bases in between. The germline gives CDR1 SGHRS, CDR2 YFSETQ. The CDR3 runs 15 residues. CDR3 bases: TGCGCCAGCAGGGGACAAGGGGCGAACACCGGGGAGCTGTTTTTT. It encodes CASRGQGANTGELFF.

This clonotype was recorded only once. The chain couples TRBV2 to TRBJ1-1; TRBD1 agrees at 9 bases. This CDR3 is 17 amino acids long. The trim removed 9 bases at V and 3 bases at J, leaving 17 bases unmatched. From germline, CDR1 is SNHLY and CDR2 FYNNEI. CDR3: CASPDRGFPVGHTEAFF. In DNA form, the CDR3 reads TGTGCCAGTCCGGACAGGGGTTTCCCTGTGGGACACACTGAAGCTTTCTTT.

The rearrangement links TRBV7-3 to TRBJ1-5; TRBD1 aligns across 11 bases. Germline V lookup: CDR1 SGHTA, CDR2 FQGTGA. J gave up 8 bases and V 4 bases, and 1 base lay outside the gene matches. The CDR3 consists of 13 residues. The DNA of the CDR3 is TGTGCCAGCAGCTGGGACAGGGGGGAGCCCCAGCATTTT. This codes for CASSWDRGEPQHF.

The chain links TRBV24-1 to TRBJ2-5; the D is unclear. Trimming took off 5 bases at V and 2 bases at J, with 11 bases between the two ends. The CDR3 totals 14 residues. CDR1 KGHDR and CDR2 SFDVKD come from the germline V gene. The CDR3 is CATSGWAEQETQYF. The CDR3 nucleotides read TGTGCCACCAGTGGATGGGCAGAACAAGAGACCCAGTACTTC.

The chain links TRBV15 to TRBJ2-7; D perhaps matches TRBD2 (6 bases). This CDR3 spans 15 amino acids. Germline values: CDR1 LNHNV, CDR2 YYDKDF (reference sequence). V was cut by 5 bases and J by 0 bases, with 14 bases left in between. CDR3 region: CATSSGTPGSYEQYF. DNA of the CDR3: TGTGCCACCAGCTCCGGGACTCCTGGCTCCTACGAGCAGTACTTC.

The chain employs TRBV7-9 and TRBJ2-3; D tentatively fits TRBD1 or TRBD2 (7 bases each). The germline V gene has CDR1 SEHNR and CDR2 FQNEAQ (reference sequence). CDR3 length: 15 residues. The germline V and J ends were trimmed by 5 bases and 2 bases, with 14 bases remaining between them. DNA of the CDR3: TGTGCCAGCAGCCAGGGGGGGCATGACACAGATACGCAGTATTTT. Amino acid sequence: CASSQGGHDTDTQYF.

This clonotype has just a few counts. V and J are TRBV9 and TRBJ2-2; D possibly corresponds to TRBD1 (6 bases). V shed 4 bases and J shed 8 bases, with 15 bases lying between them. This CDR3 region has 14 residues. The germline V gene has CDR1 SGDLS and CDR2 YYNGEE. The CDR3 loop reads CASSLGRQGGELFF. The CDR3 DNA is TGTGCCAGCAGCCTGGGACGGCAGGGGGGGGAGCTGTTTTTT.

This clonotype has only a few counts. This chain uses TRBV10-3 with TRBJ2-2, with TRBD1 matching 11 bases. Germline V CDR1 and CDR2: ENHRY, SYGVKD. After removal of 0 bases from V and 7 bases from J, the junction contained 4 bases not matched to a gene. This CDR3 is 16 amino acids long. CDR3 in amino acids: CAISESRTGGFGELFF. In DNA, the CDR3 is TGTGCCATCAGTGAGTCAAGGACAGGGGGCTTCGGGGAGCTGTTTTTT.

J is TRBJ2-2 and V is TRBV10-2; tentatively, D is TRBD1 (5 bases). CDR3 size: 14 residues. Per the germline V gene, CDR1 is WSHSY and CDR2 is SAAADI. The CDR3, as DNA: TGCGCGAGTAAGGGGCAGAGGAACACCGGGGAGCTGTTTTTT. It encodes CASKGQRNTGELFF.

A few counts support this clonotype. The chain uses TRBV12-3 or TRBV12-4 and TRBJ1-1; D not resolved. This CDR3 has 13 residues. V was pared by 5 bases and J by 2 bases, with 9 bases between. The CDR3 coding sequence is TGTGCCAGCAGTCTCTGGGAAAACACTGAAGCTTTCTTT. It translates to CASSLWENTEAFF.

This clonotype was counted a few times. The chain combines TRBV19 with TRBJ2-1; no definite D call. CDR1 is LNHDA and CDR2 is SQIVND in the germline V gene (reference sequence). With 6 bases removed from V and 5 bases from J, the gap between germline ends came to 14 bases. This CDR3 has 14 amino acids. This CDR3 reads CASRSPPGDNEQFF. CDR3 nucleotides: TGTGCCAGTAGATCGCCACCAGGAGACAATGAGCAGTTCTTC.

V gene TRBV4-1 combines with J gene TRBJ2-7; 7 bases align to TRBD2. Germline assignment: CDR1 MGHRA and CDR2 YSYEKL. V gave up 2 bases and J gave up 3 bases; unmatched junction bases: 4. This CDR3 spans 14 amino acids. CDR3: CASSQQPSGYEQYF. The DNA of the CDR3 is TGCGCCAGCAGCCAACAGCCTAGCGGCTACGAGCAGTACTTC.

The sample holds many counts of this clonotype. The DNA of the CDR3 is TGCAGTGCTAGAACCCGGGGCTTCACAGATACGCAGTATTTT. This gives the protein CSARTRGFTDTQYF. This chain joins TRBV20-1 and TRBJ2-3; possibly TRBD1 or TRBD2 for D (5 bases each). Germline V gene sequence: CDR1 DFQATT, CDR2 SNEGSKA (reference sequence). This CDR3 comprises 14 residues. V was cut by 2 bases and J by 2 bases, with 11 bases left in between.

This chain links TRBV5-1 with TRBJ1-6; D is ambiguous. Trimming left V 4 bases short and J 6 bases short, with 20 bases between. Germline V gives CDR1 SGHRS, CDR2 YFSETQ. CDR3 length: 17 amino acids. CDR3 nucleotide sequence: TGCGCCAGCAGCCTCGAGCGCATAGGATATTCTAATTCACCCCTCCACTTT. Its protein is CASSLERIGYSNSPLHF.

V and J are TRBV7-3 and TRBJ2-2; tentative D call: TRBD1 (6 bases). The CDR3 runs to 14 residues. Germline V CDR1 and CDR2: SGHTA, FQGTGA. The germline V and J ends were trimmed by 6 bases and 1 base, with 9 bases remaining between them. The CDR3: CASREGGNTGELFF. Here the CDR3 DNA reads TGTGCCAGCAGGGAAGGGGGGAACACCGGGGAGCTGTTTTTT.

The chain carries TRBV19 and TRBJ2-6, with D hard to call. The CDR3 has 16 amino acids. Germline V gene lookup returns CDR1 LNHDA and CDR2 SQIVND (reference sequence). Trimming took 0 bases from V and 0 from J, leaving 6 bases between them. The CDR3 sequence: CASSIDRDSGANVLTF. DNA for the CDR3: TGTGCCAGTAGTATAGACAGAGACTCTGGGGCCAACGTCCTGACTTTC.

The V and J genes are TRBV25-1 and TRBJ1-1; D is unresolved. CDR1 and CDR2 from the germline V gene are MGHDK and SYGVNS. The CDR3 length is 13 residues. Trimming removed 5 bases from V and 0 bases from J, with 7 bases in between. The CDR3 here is CASSTRMNTEAFF. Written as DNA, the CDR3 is TGTGCCAGCAGTACAAGGATGAACACTGAAGCTTTCTTT.

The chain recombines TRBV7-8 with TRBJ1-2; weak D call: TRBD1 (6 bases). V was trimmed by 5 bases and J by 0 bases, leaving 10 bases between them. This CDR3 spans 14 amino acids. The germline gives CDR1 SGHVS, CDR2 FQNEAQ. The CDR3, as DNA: TGTGCCAGCAGCCGAGGACAGACTAACTATGGCTACACCTTC. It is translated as CASSRGQTNYGYTF. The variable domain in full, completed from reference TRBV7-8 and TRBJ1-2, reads GAGVSQSPRYKVAKRGQDVALRCDPISGHVSLFWYQQALGQGPEFLTYFQNEAQLDKSGLPSDRFFAERPEGSVSTLKIQRTQQEDSAVYLCASSRGQTNYGYTFGSGTRLTVV.

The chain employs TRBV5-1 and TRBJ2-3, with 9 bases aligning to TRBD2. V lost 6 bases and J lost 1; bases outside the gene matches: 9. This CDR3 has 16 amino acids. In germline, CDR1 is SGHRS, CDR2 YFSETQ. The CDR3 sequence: CASTRLAGLGTDTQYF. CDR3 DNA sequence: TGCGCCAGCACCAGGCTAGCGGGACTTGGCACAGATACGCAGTATTTT.